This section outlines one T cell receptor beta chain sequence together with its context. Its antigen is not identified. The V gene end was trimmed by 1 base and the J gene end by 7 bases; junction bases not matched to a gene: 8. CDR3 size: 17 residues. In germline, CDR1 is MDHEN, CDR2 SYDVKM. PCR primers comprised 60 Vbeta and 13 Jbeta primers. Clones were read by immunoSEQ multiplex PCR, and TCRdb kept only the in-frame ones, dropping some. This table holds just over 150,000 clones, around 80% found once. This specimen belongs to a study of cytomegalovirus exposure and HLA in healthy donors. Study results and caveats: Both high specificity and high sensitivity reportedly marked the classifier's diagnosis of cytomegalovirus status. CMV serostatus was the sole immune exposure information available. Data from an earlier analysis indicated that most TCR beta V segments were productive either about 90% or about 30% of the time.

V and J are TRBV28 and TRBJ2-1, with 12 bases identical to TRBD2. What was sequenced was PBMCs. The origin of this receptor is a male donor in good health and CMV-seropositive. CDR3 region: CASSLSLAGGPSNEQFF. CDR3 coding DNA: TGTGCCAGCAGTTTATCCCTAGCGGGAGGGCCGTCTAATGAGCAGTTCTTC.